The 30 T cell receptor beta chains below all came from one sample that was sequenced in a study of blood T cells in healthy people across ages. PCR was performed a second time for 7 to 11 cycles using a sample-barcoded 5' primer and a J-beta primer mix. TCRdb used MiXCR to reprocess the 5' RACE reads, holding one entry per CDR3 protein. The sample shows around 800,000 distinct CDR3 sequences, approximately 48% of them seen only once. The sequenced sample was blood. The receptor source for this set is a man aged 55 to 69 in good health.

A remark on this clonotype: Just one base apart from a much larger clone, this may be a read error. The chain employs TRBV10-3 and TRBJ2-7, with TRBD2 matching over 10 bases. V lost 10 bases and J lost 0; bases outside the gene matches: 18. Germline CDR1 is ENHRY and CDR2 is SYGVKD. The CDR3 is 18 amino acids. CDR3 in amino acids: CATDPGLARGRLSYEQYF. CDR3 nucleotide sequence: TGTGCCACCGACCCGGGACTAGCGAGGGGCCGACTCTCCTACGAGCAGTACTTC.

This clonotype was counted ten times or more. The rearrangement links TRBV12-3 or TRBV12-4 to TRBJ2-5; D may correspond to TRBD1 or TRBD2 (5 bases each). V was clipped by 7 bases and J by 4 bases, with 13 bases between them. The CDR3 has 13 amino acids. CDR3 bases: TGTGCCAGCACCCGGGACCAAGGAGAGACCCAGTACTTC. Residues: CASTRDQGETQYF.

The chain joins TRBV6-5 to TRBJ2-2; a possible D gene is TRBD1 (6 bases). Germline assignment: CDR1 MNHEY and CDR2 SVGAGI. Trimming stripped 2 bases from V and 5 bases from J, with 21 bases between. The CDR3 is made up of 18 amino acids. This CDR3 is CASSYAGTQNWGTGELFF. The CDR3 DNA sequence: TGTGCCAGCAGTTACGCCGGGACACAAAACTGGGGAACCGGGGAGCTGTTTTTT.

The CDR3 DNA is TGTGCCAGCAGCCAAGAACTGGGGCCAATCTCCTACGAGCAGTACTTC. This translates into CASSQELGPISYEQYF. The chain recombines TRBV4-2 with TRBJ2-7, with D possibly being TRBD1 (5 bases). CDR3 length: 16 residues. From germline, CDR1 is LGHNA and CDR2 YNFKEQ. V was trimmed by 0 bases and J by 0 bases, leaving 12 bases between them.

CDR3 region: CASSYYTGASETQFF. CDR3 nucleotide sequence: TGTGCCAGCAGTTACTACACGGGAGCCTCGGAGACCCAGTTCTTC. The rearrangement uses TRBV6-6 and TRBJ2-1; D is possibly TRBD2 (6 bases). The germline V and J ends were trimmed by 1 base and 13 bases, with 20 bases remaining between them. From germline, CDR1 is MNHNY and CDR2 SVGAGI (reference sequence). CDR3 length equals 15 residues.

The chain is built from TRBV5-6 and TRBJ2-3; 7 bases align to TRBD1. The germline CDR1 and CDR2 sequences are SGHDT and YYEEEE. The CDR3 length is 15 residues. V lost 2 bases, J lost 2 bases, and 5 bases stayed unmatched. CDR3 sequence reads: CASSFGTALTDTQYF. The CDR3 coding sequence is TGTGCCAGCAGCTTCGGGACAGCCCTCACAGATACGCAGTATTTT. Filled out from reference TRBV5-6 and TRBJ2-3, the complete variable domain reads DAGVTQSPTHLIKTRGQQVTLRCSPKSGHDTVSWYQQALGQGPQFIFQYYEEEERQRGNFPDRFSGHQFPNYSSELNVNALLLGDSALYLCASSFGTALTDTQYFGPGTRLTVL.

The J gene is TRBJ1-5, the V gene TRBV20-1; D ambiguous. This CDR3 region has 13 residues. Trimming removed 3 bases at V and 2 bases at J, with 8 bases between. Looked up from germline, CDR1 is DFQATT and CDR2 is SNEGSKA (reference sequence). The CDR3, as DNA: TGCAGTGCTAGTAGCCCAGGCAATCAGCCCCAGCATTTT. Amino acid sequence: CSASSPGNQPQHF.

The chain combines TRBV20-1 with TRBJ2-1; D is uncertain. The CDR3 length is 19 residues. The V end was cut by 0 bases, the J end by 0 bases, with 21 bases between. The germline V gene encodes CDR1 DFQATT and CDR2 SNEGSKA (reference sequence). For the CDR3, the DNA is TGCAGTGCTAGAGATGGGTTTGGAACGGAGAGACGCTCCTACAATGAGCAGTTCTTC. As protein: CSARDGFGTERRSYNEQFF.

The J gene is TRBJ1-6, the V gene TRBV2; D is undetermined. Trimming pared 1 base from V and 13 bases from J, leaving 8 bases between. The CDR3 consists of 12 residues. Germline lookup yields CDR1 SNHLY and CDR2 FYNNEI. CDR3 in DNA: TGTGCCAGCAGTGAAGGGTCCACGCCCCTCCACTTT. Protein sequence: CASSEGSTPLHF.

This clonotype was counted only a few times. This chain connects TRBV4-1 to TRBJ1-4, with 7 bases that match TRBD1. This CDR3 is built from 16 residues. The J segment lost 2 bases and the V segment lost 0 bases, leaving 3 bases of the junction unmatched. Germline V lookup: CDR1 MGHRA, CDR2 YSYEKL. CDR3 in DNA: TGCGCCAGCAGCCAAGATCCGGGACAGACTAATGAAAAACTGTTTTTT. Translating it yields CASSQDPGQTNEKLFF.

CDR3 in amino acids: CASRAGDEETQYF. The CDR3 DNA reads as TGTGCCAGCAGGGCCGGGGACGAAGAGACCCAGTACTTC. The V gene is TRBV2, the J gene TRBJ2-5; tentatively, D is TRBD1 or TRBD2 (5 bases each). V shed 6 bases and J shed 3 bases, with 11 bases lying between them. Germline V gene data show CDR1 as SNHLY and CDR2 as FYNNEI. The length of the CDR3 is 13 residues.

The J gene is TRBJ2-3, the V gene TRBV20-1; D assignment may be TRBD1 or TRBD2 (5 bases each). The V end was cut by 1 base, the J end by 6 bases, with 17 bases between. CDR3 length equals 15 residues. Germline CDR1 is DFQATT and CDR2 is SNEGSKA (reference sequence). The CDR3 DNA reads as TGCAGTGCTAGAGGAGGGGACCACCGAGTCGATACGCAGTATTTT. The encoded protein is CSARGGDHRVDTQYF.

This CDR3 is CASSGGIDEQYF. The CDR3 nucleotides read TGTGCCAGCAGTGGGGGGATTGACGAGCAGTACTTC. The chain couples TRBV6-1 to TRBJ2-4; D tentatively fits TRBD1 or TRBD2 (5 bases each). Gene TRBJ2-7 matches the end of the DNA better, so the J call may be wrong. Germline CDR1 reads MNHNS; CDR2 reads SASEGT. The CDR3 contains 12 residues.

V and J are TRBV12-3 or TRBV12-4 and TRBJ2-1; a weak D match, TRBD1 (5 bases). V was clipped by 4 bases and J by 5 bases, with 15 bases between them. This CDR3 is built from 15 residues. The CDR3 here is CASSYIPRAHNEQFF. CDR3 coding DNA: TGTGCCAGCAGTTATATACCCAGGGCCCACAATGAGCAGTTCTTC.

The rearrangement links TRBV7-2 to TRBJ2-1; 9 nucleotides agree with TRBD1. Germline V gene lookup returns CDR1 SGHTA and CDR2 FQGNSA. The CDR3 is made up of 16 amino acids. With V trimmed by 11 bases and J by 6 bases, 17 bases remained unmatched. The CDR3 sequence: CAGAVVGTGKSNEQFF. The CDR3 coding sequence is TGTGCCGGAGCAGTCGTTGGGACAGGGAAGTCCAATGAGCAGTTCTTC. Full variable domain (remainder filled in from reference TRBV7-2 and TRBJ2-1): GAGVSQSPSNKVTEKGKDVELRCDPISGHTALYWYRQSLGQGLEFLIYFQGNSAPDKSGLPSDRFSAERTGGSVSTLTIQRTQQEDSAVYLCAGAVVGTGKSNEQFFGPGTRLTVL.

There are a few counts of this clonotype. The CDR3 bases are TGTGCCAGCAGCCAAGATTATGCTGATGGAAGGAATGAGCAGTTCTTC. Translating it yields CASSQDYADGRNEQFF. The chain recombines TRBV3-1 with TRBJ2-1; D is undetermined. The CDR3 extends over 16 amino acids. CDR1 LGHDT and CDR2 YNNKEL come from the germline V gene (reference sequence). The V and J ends lost 0 bases and 7 bases respectively, with 16 bases between them.

This clonotype has more than one count but fewer than ten. The V gene is TRBV24-1, the J gene TRBJ1-1; a possible D gene is TRBD1 (6 bases). Germline V gives CDR1 KGHDR, CDR2 SFDVKD. This CDR3 has 13 residues. V lost 4 bases and J 9 bases, leaving 14 bases between the germline ends. Written as DNA, the CDR3 is TGTGCCACCAGTGACCTGACTACAGGGAAAGCTTTCTTT. Encoded protein: CATSDLTTGKAFF.

This clonotype was detected only a few times. V gene TRBV6-6 combines with J gene TRBJ1-2, with a tentative D call TRBD1 (5 bases). Per germline, CDR1 MNHNY and CDR2 SVGAGI (reference sequence). The CDR3 loop spans 14 amino acids. The V and J ends lost 2 bases and 4 bases respectively, with 11 bases between them. The CDR3 loop reads CASSYVAGLYGYTF. CDR3 sequence (DNA): TGTGCCAGCAGTTACGTGGCAGGGCTCTATGGCTACACCTTC.

This clonotype occurred many times. The chain joins TRBV20-1 to TRBJ2-7; no definite D call. CDR3 length: 13 residues. V lost 3 bases to trimming and J lost 7 bases, with 16 bases between them. Germline-derived CDR1 and CDR2 are DFQATT and SNEGSKA (reference sequence). For the CDR3, the DNA is TGCAGTGCTAGTAGAGGAATTTCCACAGAGCAGTACTTC. It codes for CSASRGISTEQYF.

This clonotype was counted only a few times. The chain recombines TRBV29-1 with TRBJ1-2, with D tentatively TRBD1 (5 bases). The length of the CDR3 is 13 residues. Trimming removed 3 bases from V and 7 bases from J, with 15 bases in between. Germline V lookup: CDR1 SQVTM, CDR2 ANQGSEA. The CDR3 nucleotides read TGCAGCGTTGACCCAGGACGGGGCCTTGGCTACACCTTC. Its translation: CSVDPGRGLGYTF.

This clonotype was recorded a few times. This sequence joins TRBV6-2 or TRBV6-3 and TRBJ1-2, with D uncertain. Germline CDR1 reads MNHEY; CDR2 reads SVGEGT. V lost 2 bases to trimming and J lost 4 bases, with 8 bases between them. The CDR3 is 13 amino acids. CDR3 region: CASSYGRSYGYTF. CDR3 in DNA: TGTGCCAGCAGTTACGGCAGGTCCTATGGCTACACCTTC.

This chain links TRBV7-2 with TRBJ2-7; no definite D call. The CDR3 sequence is 14 residues long. Germline V gives CDR1 SGHTA, CDR2 FQGNSA. The V end lost 0 bases, the J end lost 1 base, and 7 bases lay between the germline ends. The CDR3 coding sequence is TGTGCCAGCAGCTTAGCACAGCGATCCTACGAGCAGTACTTC. It codes for CASSLAQRSYEQYF.

This clonotype was seen more than once but under ten times. The J gene is TRBJ2-3, the V gene TRBV7-9; D might be TRBD2 (5 bases). This CDR3 spans 15 amino acids. Germline V gene lookup returns CDR1 SEHNR and CDR2 FQNEAQ (reference sequence). V was cut by 1 base and J by 4 bases, with 12 bases left in between. The CDR3 reads CASSLVTGRADTQYF. CDR3 coding DNA: TGTGCCAGCAGCTTAGTTACGGGGAGAGCAGATACGCAGTATTTT.

This clonotype occurred a few times. The chain uses TRBV6-1 and TRBJ2-7; no definite D call. This CDR3 region has 14 residues. V lost 5 bases and J lost 3, with 14 bases in between. CDR1 is MNHNS, CDR2 SASEGT, per germline. CDR3 residues: CASSSSRLYYEQYF. The CDR3 coding sequence is TGTGCCAGCAGTTCTTCCAGGCTCTACTACGAGCAGTACTTC.

This clonotype was observed a few times. V usage is TRBV28 and J usage is TRBJ2-1; D gene uncertain. Deletions cut 6 bases from V and 10 bases from J, with 22 bases between. Germline CDR1 reads MDHEN; CDR2 reads SYDVKM. The CDR3 has 15 amino acids. DNA for the CDR3: TGTGCCAGCAGACCAAACACCGACGGGCCCTGGGAGCAGTTCTTC. Protein: CASRPNTDGPWEQFF.

This clonotype has just a few counts. One base away lies a much larger clone, so this may be a sequencing read error. The chain joins TRBV27 to TRBJ1-2, with 7 bases identical to TRBD1. J gave up 4 bases and V 5 bases, and 4 bases lay outside the gene matches. Germline CDR1 reads MNHEY; CDR2 reads SMNVEV (reference sequence). The CDR3 totals 13 residues. CDR3: CASSPTGIYGYTF. CDR3 nucleotides: TGTGCCAGCAGTCCGACAGGGATCTATGGCTACACCTTC.

The chain joins TRBV19 to TRBJ2-7; 8 nucleotides line up with TRBD1. Germline loops: CDR1 LNHDA, CDR2 SQIVND (reference sequence). The length of the CDR3 is 11 residues. V gave up 10 bases and J gave up 6 bases; unmatched junction bases: 5. This CDR3 is CATRQGLEQYF. The CDR3 coding sequence is TGTGCCACCAGACAGGGGCTCGAGCAGTACTTC.

This clonotype appeared a single time. The gene calls are TRBV12-5 and TRBJ1-4; 9 bases are a match to TRBD1. V trimming: 0 bases; J trimming: 3 bases; junction bases outside the gene matches: 5. CDR3 size: 17 residues. CDR1 is LGHNT and CDR2 is FRNRAP in the germline V gene. The chain's CDR3 is CASGLVYRGHANEKLFF. The CDR3 nucleotides are TGTGCTAGTGGTTTGGTCTACAGGGGGCATGCTAATGAAAAACTGTTTTTT.

The CDR3 bases are TGTGCCAGCAGTTTGGGACAGGAGTTTGACTACACCTTC. Translated, it gives CASSLGQEFDYTF. This chain links TRBV28 with TRBJ1-2; the match to TRBD1 covers 8 bases. V dropped 3 bases and J dropped 10; count of bases not matched to a gene: 7. CDR1 and CDR2 (germline): MDHEN, SYDVKM. This CDR3 is built from 13 residues.

This clonotype was seen a handful of times. CDR3 region: CASSGRDRGLNTEAFF. CDR3 bases: TGTGCCAGCAGCGGCCGGGACAGGGGGCTGAACACTGAAGCTTTCTTT. The V and J genes are TRBV5-6 and TRBJ1-1, with 12 bases fitting TRBD1. V gave up 4 bases and J gave up 0 bases; unmatched junction bases: 4. Germline CDR1 and CDR2: SGHDT and YYEEEE. The length of the CDR3 is 16 residues.